The 8 T cell receptor beta chains presented below share a single source sample, sequenced in a study of beta chain features in type 1 diabetes. The sequenced template was cDNA made from the entire isolated RNA. Profiled with immunoSEQ multiplex PCR; TCRdb holds only in-frame clones, not every one. The table includes just over 450,000 clones, 30% detected once. Sequencing was carried out using naive CD4+ T cells from blood. The receptor source for this set is a man between 18 and 35 years old in good health.

This clone was counted a few times. The V call is TRBV29-1, the J call TRBJ2-7; D perhaps matches TRBD1 (6 bases). The germline V and J ends were trimmed by 7 bases and 0 bases, with 16 bases remaining between them. The germline V gene encodes CDR1 SQVTM and CDR2 ANQGSEA. The CDR3 length is 14 residues. CDR3 DNA sequence: TGCAGCGCCAAGACTGACAGGAGCTCCTACGAGCAGTACTTC. Amino acids: CSAKTDRSSYEQYF.

Written as DNA, the CDR3 is TGTGCCAGCGGAGTGGCCTCGCGGGTACACGAGCAGTACTTC. It yields the protein CASGVASRVHEQYF. The V gene is TRBV28, the J gene TRBJ2-7, with D possibly matching TRBD2 (5 bases). CDR3 length: 14 amino acids. The germline CDR1 and CDR2 sequences are MDHEN and SYDVKM. The germline V and J ends were trimmed by 8 bases and 5 bases, with 19 bases remaining between them.

The rearrangement links TRBV27 to TRBJ2-1; TRBD1 matches at 9 bases. Germline-derived CDR1 and CDR2 are MNHEY and SMNVEV (reference sequence). V shed 6 bases and J 6 bases; nucleotides not matched to a gene: 12. The CDR3 spans 16 residues. Here the CDR3 reads CASSYASGTGINEQFF. The CDR3 DNA is TGTGCCAGCAGCTACGCCTCCGGGACAGGGATCAATGAGCAGTTCTTC.

This chain links TRBV30 with TRBJ2-1, with D possibly being TRBD2 (5 bases). The V and J ends lost 3 bases and 3 bases respectively, with 18 bases between them. Looked up from germline, CDR1 is GTSNPN and CDR2 is SVGIG (reference sequence). The CDR3 sequence is 16 residues long. Here the CDR3 reads CAWSPLGRDYYNEQFF. DNA of the CDR3: TGTGCCTGGAGCCCGCTAGGGCGAGACTACTACAATGAGCAGTTCTTC.

Concerning this clone itself: This sample also contains other DNA sequences that code for the same CDR3. The rearrangement joins TRBV27 to TRBJ2-5, with D hard to call. The CDR3 runs 12 residues. Germline lookup yields CDR1 MNHEY and CDR2 SMNVEV (reference sequence). V was pared by 3 bases and J by 4 bases, with 6 bases between. In DNA, the CDR3 is TGTGCCAGCAGTTTCCGCGGAGAGACCCAGTACTTC. Its protein is CASSFRGETQYF.

The DNA for the CDR3 is TGTGCCAGCAGCTTCCCGATGGGTAACGAGCAGTACTTC. The encoded protein is CASSFPMGNEQYF. V gene TRBV7-9 combines with J gene TRBJ2-7; D ambiguous. The CDR3 has 13 residues. Germline assignment: CDR1 SEHNR and CDR2 FQNEAQ (reference sequence). Trimming took 3 bases from V and 5 from J, leaving 11 bases between them.

J is TRBJ2-7 and V is TRBV30; 8 bases fit TRBD1. V trimming: 0 bases; J trimming: 6 bases; junction bases outside the gene matches: 10. Germline V gives CDR1 GTSNPN, CDR2 SVGIG (reference sequence). CDR3 length: 15 residues. The CDR3 sequence: CAWSVERATGGEQYF. CDR3 sequence (DNA): TGTGCCTGGAGTGTCGAGAGAGCAACAGGGGGCGAGCAGTACTTC.

This clone was seen a few times. This chain uses TRBV27 with TRBJ2-3, with D unresolved. V lost 7 bases and J 2 bases, leaving 13 bases between the germline ends. The germline CDR1 and CDR2 sequences are MNHEY and SMNVEV (reference sequence). The CDR3 totals 14 residues. CDR3 bases: TGTGCCAGCACCCGCCGCCACCACACAGATACGCAGTATTTT. This encodes CASTRRHHTDTQYF.